One sample yielded the 19 T cell receptor beta chains listed below, sequenced in a study of CD8 T cells in Susac syndrome. Reverse transcription of roughly 0.45 to 1 ug RNA used random hexamers. Each CDR3 protein is one row after TCRdb ran MiXCR on the immunoSEQ multiplex PCR reads. The sample records some 130,000 distinct CDR3 sequences, 95% being singletons. Sequencing used CD8+ T cells from PBMCs. Every receptor here comes from a human donor with Susac syndrome.

This chain uses TRBV4-2 with TRBJ2-5; D might be TRBD1 (5 bases). This CDR3 comprises 14 residues. Germline V gives CDR1 LGHNA, CDR2 YNFKEQ. V was clipped by 8 bases and J by 5 bases, with 18 bases between them. CDR3 sequence: CASGSPRAGETQYF. As DNA, the CDR3 is TGTGCCAGCGGATCGCCCAGGGCCGGTGAGACCCAGTACTTC.

The chain is built from TRBV5-1 and TRBJ2-7; 12 nucleotides match TRBD2. CDR1 is SGHRS and CDR2 is YFSETQ in the germline V gene. The J segment lost 3 bases and the V segment lost 4 bases, leaving 5 bases of the junction unmatched. CDR3 length: 15 residues. CDR3 sequence reads: CASSPETSGSYEQYF. The CDR3 DNA reads TGCGCCAGCAGCCCCGAGACTAGCGGGAGCTACGAGCAGTACTTC.

This chain links TRBV12-3 or TRBV12-4 with TRBJ2-7; D may be TRBD2 (6 bases). V gave up 6 bases and J gave up 6 bases, with 18 bases separating them. The CDR3 is 14 amino acids. CDR3 protein: CASRTTGTPLEQYF. The CDR3 DNA sequence: TGTGCCAGCAGGACGACCGGGACTCCCCTCGAGCAGTACTTC.

This chain joins TRBV3-1 and TRBJ2-3, with D unresolved. V lost 0 bases and J 3 bases, leaving 10 bases between the germline ends. The germline V gene encodes CDR1 LGHDT and CDR2 YNNKEL (reference sequence). The CDR3 loop spans 15 amino acids. CDR3 sequence reads: CASSQDLPRTDTQYF. DNA of the CDR3: TGTGCCAGCAGCCAAGATCTCCCCAGGACAGATACGCAGTATTTT.

This clonotype was found once. The CDR3 bases are TGTGCCAGCAGTTTAGTCTCCCTGGCAGGGGGCGCCTATGGCTACACCTTC. This translates into CASSLVSLAGGAYGYTF. J is TRBJ1-2 and V is TRBV12-3 or TRBV12-4, with 8 bases identical to TRBD1. This CDR3 comprises 17 residues. Losses at the gene ends were 1 base for V and 4 bases for J; bases not matched to a gene: 11.

V gene TRBV29-1 combines with J gene TRBJ2-5, with D hard to call. The CDR3 length is 13 residues. V was trimmed by 6 bases and J by 2 bases, leaving 13 bases between them. Germline V gives CDR1 SQVTM, CDR2 ANQGSEA. This chain's CDR3 is CSVAEEVQETQYF. In DNA, the CDR3 is TGCAGCGTGGCCGAAGAGGTACAAGAGACCCAGTACTTC.

The chain is built from TRBV20-1 and TRBJ2-7; 12 positions match TRBD2. In germline, CDR1 is DFQATT, CDR2 SNEGSKA (reference sequence). The junction had 7 bases not matched to a gene; V was cut back by 3 bases and J by 4 bases. The CDR3 loop spans 15 amino acids. CDR3 DNA: TGCAGTGCTAGTGGAGGACTAGCGGGAATGTACGAGCAGTACTTC. It yields the protein CSASGGLAGMYEQYF.

The DNA of the CDR3 is TGTGCCAGCTGGGTGAGTAGGACATCCTACGAGCAGTACTTC. It codes for CASWVSRTSYEQYF. The V gene is TRBV21-1, the J gene TRBJ2-7. TRBV21-1 is described as a pseudogene. This CDR3 spans 14 amino acids.

The gene calls are TRBV24-1 and TRBJ1-2; possible D gene TRBD1, 5 bases. The CDR3 extends over 17 amino acids. Germline CDR1 reads KGHDR; CDR2 reads SFDVKD. The V and J ends lost 3 bases and 0 bases respectively, with 16 bases between them. CDR3: CATSDNAGPLPNYGYTF. The CDR3 nucleotides read TGTGCCACCAGTGATAATGCAGGGCCCTTACCTAACTATGGCTACACCTTC.

V usage is TRBV9 and J usage is TRBJ2-5; no clear D gene. Deletions cut 4 bases from V and 0 bases from J, with 13 bases between. Germline CDR1 reads SGDLS; CDR2 reads YYNGEE. The CDR3 runs 15 residues. CDR3 sequence (DNA): TGTGCCAGCAGCCTAGAAGGGCGGTACCAAGAGACCCAGTACTTC. It codes for CASSLEGRYQETQYF.

This clonotype was picked up one time. The rearrangement links TRBV18 to TRBJ2-3; TRBD1 matches at 8 bases. Per germline, CDR1 KGHSH and CDR2 LQKENI. V lost 0 bases and J lost 1; bases outside the gene matches: 9. The CDR3 covers 18 residues. The CDR3 region is CASSPPKPPGQGTDTQYF. CDR3 coding DNA: TGTGCCAGCTCACCACCCAAACCTCCGGGACAGGGCACAGATACGCAGTATTTT.

The chain uses TRBV9 and TRBJ2-2; perhaps TRBD1 as D (5 bases). Germline V CDR1 and CDR2: SGDLS, YYNGEE. The V gene lost 0 bases and the J gene lost 1 base, with 13 bases spanning the gap. The CDR3 sequence is 17 residues long. The CDR3 loop reads CASSVGSAGQNTGELFF. CDR3 sequence (DNA): TGTGCCAGCAGCGTAGGGTCAGCAGGGCAGAACACCGGGGAGCTGTTTTTT.

The chain is built from TRBV20-1 and TRBJ2-1; the match to TRBD2 covers 11 bases. CDR1 is DFQATT and CDR2 is SNEGSKA in the germline V gene (reference sequence). J was trimmed by 6 bases and V by 6 bases; bases with no gene match: 10. The CDR3 extends over 15 amino acids. In DNA, the CDR3 is TGCAGTGCCGGTAGCGGGAGGGCCCGAGGCAATGAGCAGTTCTTC. As protein: CSAGSGRARGNEQFF.

The chain links TRBV4-1 to TRBJ2-7, with TRBD2 matching over 10 bases. Germline trimming cut 6 bases from V and 4 bases from J; bases unmatched to any gene: 18. Germline V CDR1 and CDR2: MGHRA, YSYEKL. CDR3 size: 18 residues. The DNA of the CDR3 is TGCGCCAGCAGTCGCCTGGGGCTAGCGGGAGAGAAGAAATACGAGCAGTACTTC. Encoded protein: CASSRLGLAGEKKYEQYF.

The CDR3 sequence is CASSFNRALISGANVLTF. Here the CDR3 DNA reads TGTGCCAGCAGTTTCAACCGGGCCTTGATTTCTGGGGCCAACGTCCTGACTTTC. The gene calls are TRBV28 and TRBJ2-6; D remains unclear. The germline gives CDR1 MDHEN, CDR2 SYDVKM. This CDR3 is built from 18 residues. The V end lost 3 bases, the J end lost 1 base, and 16 bases lay between the germline ends. The full variable domain, with the rest looked up from reference TRBV28 and TRBJ2-6, is DVKVTQSSRYLVKRTGEKVFLECVQDMDHENMFWYRQDPGLGLRLIYFSYDVKMKEKGDIPEGYSVSREKKERFSLILESASTNQTSMYLCASSFNRALISGANVLTFGAGSRLTVL.

The chain recombines TRBV20-1 with TRBJ2-1; D might be TRBD1 (5 bases). CDR3 size: 13 residues. Germline lookup yields CDR1 DFQATT and CDR2 SNEGSKA (reference sequence). V dropped 3 bases and J dropped 9 bases, with 15 bases sitting between them. The CDR3 sequence is CSASLQGSPEQFF. Written as DNA, the CDR3 is TGCAGTGCTAGTCTGCAGGGATCCCCTGAGCAGTTCTTC.

CDR3 sequence (DNA): TGTGCCAGCAGCGAGCACGGGACAGGGGGCCAAGAGCAGTTCTTC. Translating it yields CASSEHGTGGQEQFF. The rearrangement links TRBV9 to TRBJ2-1; 12 positions match TRBD1. The germline V gene has CDR1 SGDLS and CDR2 YYNGEE. Trimming at V came to 3 bases and at J to 10 bases, leaving 8 bases not matched to a gene. This CDR3 spans 15 amino acids.

This clonotype was recorded a few times. This chain links TRBV6-5 with TRBJ1-5; D gene ambiguous. Germline CDR1 MNHEY, CDR2 SVGAGI. V was pared by 3 bases and J by 3 bases, with 6 bases between. The CDR3 totals 13 residues. The chain's CDR3 is CASSYTLNQPQHF. The CDR3 coding sequence is TGTGCCAGCAGTTATACTCTCAATCAGCCCCAGCATTTT.

The chain has TRBV2 and TRBJ2-7; 7 nucleotides align to TRBD2. CDR3 length: 13 amino acids. Unmatched junction bases numbered 10, after V lost 8 bases and J lost 6 bases. CDR1 and CDR2 (germline): SNHLY, FYNNEI. The chain's CDR3 is CASSPGTTGEQYF. CDR3 nucleotide sequence: TGTGCCAGCTCGCCCGGGACTACTGGCGAGCAGTACTTC.